These 28 T cell receptor beta chains were all obtained from the same sample, sequenced in a study of T cell responses to AZD1222 COVID-19 vaccine. Only in-frame clones appear in the TCRdb table, and some are missing; sequencing was by immunoSEQ multiplex PCR. The sample holds 150,000 to 200,000 clones, just over 85% seen once. The starting material was peripheral blood, obtained 28 days after the second AZD1222 dose. The receptors were sampled from an adult who received the AZD1222 COVID-19 vaccine.

The chain recombines TRBV6-6 with TRBJ1-1, with D possibly being TRBD1 (5 bases). Germline V gene lookup returns CDR1 MNHNY and CDR2 SVGAGI (reference sequence). The CDR3 sequence is 15 residues long. V was clipped by 6 bases and J by 5 bases, with 19 bases between them. CDR3 DNA: TGTGCCAGCAGATTCACGCAGGGATCCCGGACTGAAGCTTTCTTT. Translating gives CASRFTQGSRTEAFF.

The chain employs TRBV5-3 and TRBJ2-7; 11 nucleotides align to TRBD1. TRBV5-3 is treated as an ORF (open reading frame) with a function not yet certain. CDR3 length: 16 residues. V shed 4 bases, J shed 2 bases, and the junction held 8 bases outside the gene matches. Written as DNA, the CDR3 is TGTGCCAGAAGCCGAGAACCGGGACAGGGGGCCTACGAGCAGTACTTC. The encoded protein is CARSREPGQGAYEQYF.

This chain connects TRBV29-1 to TRBJ2-7; no clear D gene. Germline CDR1 is SQVTM and CDR2 is ANQGSEA. The V end was cut by 4 bases, the J end by 0 bases, with 7 bases between. This CDR3 spans 12 amino acids. The CDR3 spells CSVVGNSYEQYF. Written as DNA, the CDR3 is TGCAGCGTTGTGGGGAACTCCTACGAGCAGTACTTC.

The rearrangement uses TRBV27 and TRBJ1-1; a weak D match, TRBD1 (6 bases). Germline values: CDR1 MNHEY, CDR2 SMNVEV (reference sequence). V dropped 5 bases and J dropped 4 bases, with 17 bases sitting between them. The CDR3 sequence is 15 residues long. The CDR3 bases are TGTGCCAGCAGTCCTCGGTGGGGGGGCGGCACTGAAGCTTTCTTT. Amino acids: CASSPRWGGGTEAFF.

The gene calls are TRBV19 and TRBJ1-3; 7 nucleotides match TRBD1. This CDR3 comprises 13 residues. Trimming at V came to 5 bases and at J to 3 bases, leaving 1 base not matched to a gene. Germline V gives CDR1 LNHDA, CDR2 SQIVND (reference sequence). This chain's CDR3 is CASSGQVGNTIYF. The CDR3 region has the DNA TGTGCCAGTAGTGGACAGGTTGGAAACACCATATATTTT.

The V call is TRBV19, the J call TRBJ1-1, with TRBD1 matching over 7 bases. The V and J ends lost 1 base and 0 bases, in that order; junction bases with no gene match: 5. In germline, CDR1 is LNHDA, CDR2 SQIVND (reference sequence). This CDR3 is 16 amino acids long. CDR3 bases: TGTGCCAGTAGTATAGCGGGACAGATAATGAACACTGAAGCTTTCTTT. Protein product: CASSIAGQIMNTEAFF.

The chain couples TRBV19 to TRBJ1-1, with D possibly TRBD1 on 6 matching bases. Germline CDR1 is LNHDA and CDR2 is SQIVND (reference sequence). The CDR3 is made up of 16 amino acids. V lost 4 bases and J lost 0, with 15 bases in between. CDR3 DNA sequence: TGTGCCAGTAGTAAACTGACAGGTTTCATGAACACTGAAGCTTTCTTT. This gives the protein CASSKLTGFMNTEAFF.

The V gene is TRBV28, the J gene TRBJ2-7; D is ambiguous. CDR1 and CDR2 from the germline V gene are MDHEN and SYDVKM. This CDR3 comprises 14 residues. Trimming took 6 bases from V and 2 from J, leaving 14 bases between them. The CDR3 coding sequence is TGTGCCAGCAGGCCCCCCCAGCGTACCTACGAGCAGTACTTC. Protein product: CASRPPQRTYEQYF. Filled out from reference TRBV28 and TRBJ2-7, the complete variable domain reads DVKVTQSSRYLVKRTGEKVFLECVQDMDHENMFWYRQDPGLGLRLIYFSYDVKMKEKGDIPEGYSVSREKKERFSLILESASTNQTSMYLCASRPPQRTYEQYFGPGTRLTVT.

The chain links TRBV29-1 to TRBJ2-3; 7 bases agree with TRBD1. The V and J ends lost 6 bases and 10 bases, in that order; junction bases with no gene match: 16. The V gene's germline CDR1 is SQVTM and CDR2 ANQGSEA. There are 14 residues in the CDR3. The CDR3 protein is CSVLPRTGDAAQYF. In nucleotides, the CDR3 is TGCAGCGTGCTCCCCCGAACAGGGGATGCGGCGCAGTATTTT.

V gene TRBV19 combines with J gene TRBJ1-2; D is ambiguous. V shed 6 bases and J shed 8 bases, with 16 bases lying between them. The CDR3 totals 13 residues. Per the germline V gene, CDR1 is LNHDA and CDR2 is SQIVND (reference sequence). Written as DNA, the CDR3 is TGTGCCAGTAGGTTTGGGCAGCTGAGAGGCTACACCTTC. This gives the protein CASRFGQLRGYTF.

The chain has TRBV6-5 and TRBJ2-7; the D gene is possibly TRBD1 (6 bases). The CDR3 sequence is 16 residues long. The germline CDR1 and CDR2 sequences are MNHEY and SVGAGI. V shed 4 bases and J shed 4 bases, with 20 bases lying between them. The CDR3 spells CASSSHRDGARYEQYF. The CDR3 coding sequence is TGTGCCAGCAGTTCCCACAGGGATGGTGCCAGATACGAGCAGTACTTC.

The chain links TRBV29-1 to TRBJ2-1, with D uncertain. V lost 6 bases and J 2 bases, leaving 11 bases between the germline ends. Germline V gives CDR1 SQVTM, CDR2 ANQGSEA. This CDR3 is 13 amino acids long. The CDR3 DNA sequence: TGCAGCGTACGGCCTGGCCCCTACAATGAGCAGTTCTTC. It yields the protein CSVRPGPYNEQFF.

The J gene is TRBJ2-1, the V gene TRBV9; D could derive from TRBD1 or TRBD2 (5 bases each). Trimming took off 3 bases at V and 7 bases at J, with 8 bases between the two ends. CDR1 and CDR2 (germline): SGDLS, YYNGEE. The CDR3 covers 12 residues. The CDR3 loop reads CASSAGANEQFF. CDR3 DNA: TGTGCCAGCAGCGCCGGGGCTAATGAGCAGTTCTTC.

The chain uses TRBV3-1 (or the pseudogene TRBV3-2) and TRBJ1-1; D call uncertain. CDR1 LGHDT and CDR2 YNNKEL come from the germline V gene (reference sequence). V lost 2 bases, J lost 6 bases, and 16 bases lay in between. CDR3 length: 15 amino acids. The chain's CDR3 is CASSQSSIWAAEAFF. The CDR3 nucleotides are TGTGCCAGCAGCCAATCCTCCATATGGGCCGCTGAAGCTTTCTTT.

V and J are TRBV2 and TRBJ2-3; unclear D gene. The ends were cut back, 4 bases at V and 11 bases at J, with 13 bases in the middle. Germline lookup yields CDR1 SNHLY and CDR2 FYNNEI. The CDR3 covers 12 residues. The CDR3, as DNA: TGTGCCAGCAGTGGTAGGCGGTATGGGCAGTATTTT. Translating gives CASSGRRYGQYF.

For the CDR3, the DNA is TGTGCCAGCAGCGTAGGCTGGGGGGAGACCGGGGAGCTGTTTTTT. Its translation: CASSVGWGETGELFF. The chain joins TRBV9 to TRBJ2-2; tentative D call: TRBD2 (6 bases). There are 15 residues in the CDR3. V was clipped by 0 bases and J by 5 bases, with 11 bases between them. The germline V gene has CDR1 SGDLS and CDR2 YYNGEE.

The V gene is TRBV9, the J gene TRBJ2-7, with 8 positions matching TRBD1. Trimming at V came to 0 bases and at J to 1 base, leaving 3 bases not matched to a gene. Looked up from germline, CDR1 is SGDLS and CDR2 is YYNGEE. This CDR3 comprises 15 residues. The CDR3 protein is CASSVDGTGSYEQYF. CDR3 coding DNA: TGTGCCAGCAGCGTAGATGGGACAGGATCCTACGAGCAGTACTTC. The full variable domain, completed using reference TRBV9 and TRBJ2-7, is DSGVTQTPKHLITATGQRVTLRCSPRSGDLSVYWYQQSLDQGLQFLIQYYNGEERAKGNILERFSAQQFPDLHSELNLSSLELGDSALYFCASSVDGTGSYEQYFGPGTRLTVT.

This chain uses TRBV15 with TRBJ1-6; 9 bases line up with TRBD1. Per germline, CDR1 LNHNV and CDR2 YYDKDF (reference sequence). After removal of 5 bases from V and 4 bases from J, the junction contained 6 bases not matched to a gene. The CDR3 is 16 amino acids. CDR3 sequence: CATSANRGLYNSPLHF. For the CDR3, the DNA is TGTGCCACCAGCGCGAACAGGGGGCTTTATAATTCACCCCTCCACTTT.

The chain couples TRBV19 to TRBJ1-2; D is possibly TRBD1 (5 bases). Per germline, CDR1 LNHDA and CDR2 SQIVND (reference sequence). This CDR3 has 15 amino acids. Trimming shortened V by 1 base and J by 4 bases, and 13 bases separated the two germline ends. CDR3 amino acids: CASSIVAETAYGYTF. DNA for the CDR3: TGTGCCAGTAGTATAGTAGCGGAGACAGCCTATGGCTACACCTTC.

The chain combines TRBV6-2 or TRBV6-3 with TRBJ2-7; D remains unclear. The germline CDR1 and CDR2 sequences are MNHEY and SVGEGT. There are 13 residues in the CDR3. The V end lost 2 bases, the J end lost 5 bases, and 10 bases lay between the germline ends. CDR3 DNA sequence: TGTGCCAGCAGTTACCCAGGAAGGAACGAGCAGTACTTC. Translating gives CASSYPGRNEQYF.

The chain joins TRBV4-1 to TRBJ1-2; a weak D match, TRBD1 (5 bases). Germline CDR1 is MGHRA and CDR2 is YSYEKL. The CDR3 covers 15 residues. V lost 0 bases and J lost 4, with 12 bases in between. CDR3 nucleotides: TGCGCCAGCAGCCAAGAACATACAGGCGTCTATGGCTACACCTTC. Amino acid sequence: CASSQEHTGVYGYTF.

The gene calls are TRBV9 and TRBJ1-1; 7 nucleotides agree with TRBD1. This CDR3 has 17 residues. The V segment lost 0 bases and the J segment 1 base; nucleotides outside the gene matches: 9. Germline values: CDR1 SGDLS, CDR2 YYNGEE. The CDR3 sequence is CASSVGHTGEWNTEAFF. Here the CDR3 DNA reads TGTGCCAGCAGCGTAGGTCACACAGGGGAGTGGAACACTGAAGCTTTCTTT.

This clone has just a few counts. The chain couples TRBV5-1 to TRBJ1-4, with 7 bases that match TRBD1. Germline V gene sequence: CDR1 SGHRS, CDR2 YFSETQ. Trimming at V came to 6 bases and at J to 5 bases, leaving 4 bases not matched to a gene. The CDR3 runs to 13 residues. The CDR3 region is CASKSRGNEKLFF. The DNA of the CDR3 is TGCGCCAGCAAAAGCAGGGGGAATGAAAAACTGTTTTTT.

The CDR3 is CASNQRGGYNEQFF. The CDR3 DNA follows: TGTGCCAGCAATCAGCGGGGGGGCTACAATGAGCAGTTCTTC. This sequence joins TRBV6-5 and TRBJ2-1, with 10 bases that match TRBD2. Germline CDR1 MNHEY, CDR2 SVGAGI. After removal of 7 bases from V and 3 bases from J, the junction contained 3 bases not matched to a gene. The CDR3 is 14 residues long.

The genes are TRBV3-1 (or the pseudogene TRBV3-2) and TRBJ1-5; the D gene is possibly TRBD1 (5 bases). Between the trimmed V and J ends, which lost 8 bases and 4 bases, there was a span of 15 bases. Germline CDR1 LGHDT, CDR2 YNNKEL (reference sequence). The CDR3 has 14 amino acids. The chain's CDR3 is CASGGDSWNQPQHF. The CDR3 DNA sequence: TGTGCCAGCGGAGGGGATTCTTGGAATCAGCCCCAGCATTTT.

The V and J genes are TRBV29-1 and TRBJ2-6, with 7 bases fitting TRBD1. Germline-derived CDR1 and CDR2 are SQVTM and ANQGSEA. Trimming removed 4 bases from V and 0 bases from J; junction bases left unmatched: 3. The CDR3 sequence is 15 residues long. DNA of the CDR3: TGCAGCGTTGGACAGGGAATCTCTGGGGCCAACGTCCTGACTTTC. Its translation: CSVGQGISGANVLTF.

The chain has TRBV23-1 and TRBJ2-7; 9 positions agree with TRBD2. TRBV23-1 is placed among ORFs of uncertain function. This CDR3 comprises 17 residues. V shed 2 bases and J 3 bases; nucleotides not matched to a gene: 11. The CDR3 sequence is CASSQRPGGSGGYEQYF. Written as DNA, the CDR3 is TGCGCCAGCAGTCAACGCCCCGGGGGTAGCGGGGGCTACGAGCAGTACTTC.

The rearrangement links TRBV5-8 to TRBJ1-2; D not resolved. The germline V and J ends were trimmed by 5 bases and 0 bases, with 11 bases remaining between them. CDR1 SGHTS and CDR2 YDEGEE come from the germline V gene. The CDR3 spans 14 residues. The CDR3 loop reads CASRVYKTNYGYTF. CDR3 sequence (DNA): TGTGCCAGCAGGGTGTACAAAACTAACTATGGCTACACCTTC.